The 18 T cell receptor beta chains given below trace back to one sample, sequenced in a study of blood T cell repertoires in COVID-19. TCRdb keeps only in-frame clones here, not all; method: immunoSEQ multiplex PCR. Here the sample spans about 90,000 clones, approximately 90% being singletons. The sample comprised peripheral blood. These receptors originate from a man aged 55 to 70 with acute or convalescent COVID-19.

In its sample, this clone was seen once. The V call is TRBV20-1, the J call TRBJ1-2; D may be TRBD1 (5 bases). The CDR3 sequence is 13 residues long. Germline values: CDR1 DFQATT, CDR2 SNEGSKA (reference sequence). V lost 3 bases, J lost 4 bases, and 12 bases lay in between. CDR3 bases: TGCAGTGCTAGTCCAGGGACTGGCTATGGCTACACCTTC. This codes for CSASPGTGYGYTF.

The gene calls are TRBV27 and TRBJ2-1, with 9 bases matching TRBD2. The CDR3 is made up of 15 amino acids. Unmatched junction bases numbered 14, after V lost 9 bases and J lost 8 bases. Germline V gene lookup returns CDR1 MNHEY and CDR2 SMNVEV (reference sequence). CDR3 nucleotide sequence: TGTGCCAGTCGGCCGGGACTAGCATTTTCGGATGAGCAGTTCTTC. Translated, it gives CASRPGLAFSDEQFF.

The chain joins TRBV6-1 to TRBJ1-6, with D perhaps TRBD1 (6 bases). The CDR3 length is 15 residues. V lost 3 bases to trimming and J lost 5 bases, with 11 bases between them. Germline CDR1 MNHNS, CDR2 SASEGT. CDR3 amino acids: CASSDRGSNNSPLHF. The DNA for the CDR3 is TGTGCCAGCAGTGACAGGGGTAGTAATAATTCACCCCTCCACTTT.

The rearrangement links TRBV5-1 to TRBJ2-3; 9 nucleotides agree with TRBD2. Germline V gene data show CDR1 as SGHRS and CDR2 as YFSETQ. Trimming cost V 0 bases and J 3 bases; bases outside gene matches: 5. The CDR3 is 16 amino acids. The CDR3: CASSLDGAGGTDTQYF. The CDR3 DNA reads TGCGCCAGCAGCTTGGACGGCGCGGGGGGGACAGATACGCAGTATTTT.

In DNA, the CDR3 is TGTGCCAGCACCCAAGGACAGGGGTACACTGAAGCTTTCTTT. Translating it yields CASTQGQGYTEAFF. J is TRBJ1-1 and V is TRBV6-5; TRBD1 matches 9 bases. V shed 7 bases and J 3 bases; nucleotides not matched to a gene: 6. CDR1 and CDR2 (germline): MNHEY, SVGAGI. The length of the CDR3 is 14 residues.

The genes are TRBV5-1 and TRBJ1-6, with 7 nucleotides matching TRBD1. V was pared by 5 bases and J by 9 bases, with 8 bases of the junction left unmatched. In germline, CDR1 is SGHRS, CDR2 YFSETQ. The CDR3 length is 14 residues. The CDR3 is CASRIDRVGSPLHF. The CDR3, as DNA: TGCGCCAGCAGAATCGACAGGGTGGGTTCACCCCTCCACTTT.

This clone appeared a single time. CDR3: CSPWGGYEQYF. DNA of the CDR3: TGCAGCCCCTGGGGGGGCTACGAGCAGTACTTC. The J gene is TRBJ2-7, the V gene TRBV20-1, with TRBD2 matching over 7 bases. There are 11 residues in the CDR3. The V gene's germline CDR1 is DFQATT and CDR2 SNEGSKA (reference sequence).

This clone was recorded once. This chain's CDR3 is CASSYHTGGNTEAFF. CDR3 bases: TGTGCCAGCAGTTATCACACAGGGGGGAACACTGAAGCTTTCTTT. The V call is TRBV6-6, the J call TRBJ1-1; 8 bases line up with TRBD1. V was clipped by 3 bases and J by 1 base; unmatched bases: 4. CDR1 is MNHNY and CDR2 is SVGAGI in the germline V gene (reference sequence). This CDR3 contains 15 residues.

The chain carries TRBV6-5 and TRBJ2-7; the D gene is possibly TRBD1 (6 bases). V dropped 7 bases and J dropped 1 base, with 14 bases sitting between them. The CDR3 extends over 14 amino acids. The V gene's germline CDR1 is MNHEY and CDR2 SVGAGI. The CDR3 sequence is CASTRTDQSYEQYF. The CDR3 bases are TGTGCCAGCACACGGACAGACCAATCCTACGAGCAGTACTTC.

J is TRBJ2-1 and V is TRBV7-9, with TRBD2 as a possible D gene (5 bases). The CDR3 has 16 amino acids. Trimming removed 6 bases from V and 5 bases from J, with 20 bases in between. From germline, CDR1 is SEHNR and CDR2 FQNEAQ (reference sequence). For the CDR3, the DNA is TGTGCCAGCAGATCCGGAACTGAGCGGAGACACAATGAGCAGTTCTTC. It is translated as CASRSGTERRHNEQFF.

The V call is TRBV7-3, the J call TRBJ2-1, with TRBD1 identical over 7 bases. The germline V gene has CDR1 SGHTA and CDR2 FQGTGA. This CDR3 has 14 residues. The J segment lost 6 bases and the V segment lost 5 bases, leaving 7 bases of the junction unmatched. CDR3: CASSRDRVSNEQFF. The DNA for the CDR3 is TGTGCCAGCAGCAGGGACAGAGTATCCAATGAGCAGTTCTTC.

The V gene is TRBV7-9, the J gene TRBJ1-4, with no clear D. The germline V gene has CDR1 SEHNR and CDR2 FQNEAQ (reference sequence). V dropped 3 bases and J dropped 5 bases, with 13 bases sitting between them. The CDR3 runs 15 residues. CDR3 region: CASSFGDMMNEKLFF. The CDR3 DNA follows: TGTGCCAGCAGCTTCGGCGACATGATGAATGAAAAACTGTTTTTT.

This rearrangement joins TRBV5-5 to TRBJ1-5, with 12 bases aligning to TRBD1. CDR1 and CDR2 (germline): SGHKS, YYEKEE (reference sequence). With 3 bases clipped from V and 5 bases from J, the junction kept 3 bases outside the gene matches. CDR3 length: 15 residues. The CDR3 loop reads CASSWGQGAYQPQHF. The CDR3, as DNA: TGTGCCAGCAGCTGGGGACAGGGGGCGTATCAGCCCCAGCATTTT.

The V and J genes are TRBV25-1 and TRBJ1-4; D is possibly TRBD1 (6 bases). Trimming removed 2 bases from V and 3 bases from J, with 10 bases in between. Germline V gene lookup returns CDR1 MGHDK and CDR2 SYGVNS. The CDR3 has 15 residues. CDR3 bases: TGTGCCAGCAGTGAAGCAGGGGATCCTAATGAAAAACTGTTTTTT. This sequence encodes CASSEAGDPNEKLFF.

The chain carries TRBV5-1 and TRBJ1-2; 8 bases are shared with TRBD1. CDR1 is SGHRS and CDR2 is YFSETQ in the germline V gene. CDR3 length equals 14 residues. With V trimmed by 1 base and J by 6 bases, 5 bases remained unmatched. The CDR3 nucleotides read TGCGCCAGCAGCTTGAGCTCAGGGGGCAATGGCTACACCTTC. Translating it yields CASSLSSGGNGYTF.

This clone appeared once. The chain has TRBV5-8 and TRBJ2-7; maybe TRBD1 (5 bases). From germline, CDR1 is SGHTS and CDR2 YDEGEE. V dropped 4 bases and J dropped 8 bases, with 13 bases sitting between them. CDR3 size: 12 residues. The CDR3 protein is CASSASTAQQYF. The CDR3 DNA reads as TGTGCCAGCAGCGCCTCGACAGCGCAGCAGTACTTC.

In this sample, this clone turned up a few times. The chain links TRBV29-1 to TRBJ2-1; D is unresolved. V was pared by 0 bases and J by 4 bases, with 7 bases between. This CDR3 has 13 residues. CDR1 and CDR2 (germline): SQVTM, ANQGSEA. CDR3 amino acids: CSVEDPRYNEQFF. The CDR3 DNA follows: TGCAGCGTTGAAGATCCCAGATACAATGAGCAGTTCTTC.

This clone was counted a single time. The chain uses TRBV6-1 and TRBJ1-2, with TRBD1 matching 8 bases. V shed 3 bases, J shed 7 bases, and the junction held 7 bases outside the gene matches. This CDR3 has 14 amino acids. The germline gives CDR1 MNHNS, CDR2 SASEGT. This chain's CDR3 is CASSDWTGSGGYTF. DNA for the CDR3: TGTGCCAGCAGTGATTGGACAGGGAGCGGTGGCTACACCTTC.